One and the same sample provided the 13 T cell receptor beta chains below, sequenced in a study of patients and donors after allogeneic stem cell transplantation. TCRdb itself ran the RT-PCR reads through MiXCR, one entry per CDR3 protein. The table records approximately 200,000 distinct CDR3 sequences, around two fifths of them present only once. Sequencing was carried out using blood, either unsorted or a sorted T cell fraction (not recorded which). The receptors here all came from a human donor who was either an allogeneic HSCT recipient or a stem cell or donor lymphocyte infusion donor (not recorded which). It is not recorded whose cells these are; they may come from a transplant donor.

The chain is built from TRBV3-1 and TRBJ2-1; D remains ambiguous. Trimming cost V 0 bases and J 0 bases, with 12 bases left between them. There are 17 residues in the CDR3. Germline CDR1 is LGHDT and CDR2 is YNNKEL (reference sequence). DNA of the CDR3: TGTGCCAGCAGCCAAGATGTGGACGGGTTCTCCTACAATGAGCAGTTCTTC. Protein: CASSQDVDGFSYNEQFF.

The chain is built from TRBV20-1 and TRBJ1-4; TRBD1 agrees at 7 bases. The J segment lost 3 bases and the V segment lost 1 base, leaving 2 bases of the junction unmatched. This CDR3 region has 14 residues. Germline V gene lookup returns CDR1 DFQATT and CDR2 SNEGSKA (reference sequence). This chain's CDR3 is CSARGDRANEKLFF. CDR3 nucleotide sequence: TGCAGTGCTAGAGGTGACAGGGCTAATGAAAAACTGTTTTTT.

This clonotype was observed a single time. Its ends do not fully match the called genes, so a read error is possible. The CDR3 coding sequence is TGTGCCAGCAGGGCCCCTCCAGGGAGCACTGAAGCTTTCTTC. Translation: CASRAPPGSTEAFF. V usage is TRBV27 and J usage is TRBJ1-1; weak D call: TRBD1 (5 bases). Germline V gene sequence: CDR1 MNHEY, CDR2 SMNVEV (reference sequence). There are 14 residues in the CDR3.

This sequence joins TRBV5-6 and TRBJ2-5; D not certain. The germline V and J ends were trimmed by 0 bases and 2 bases, with 11 bases remaining between them. Looked up from germline, CDR1 is SGHDT and CDR2 is YYEEEE. The CDR3 length is 15 residues. The CDR3: CASSLDPTVQETQYF. DNA of the CDR3: TGTGCCAGCAGCTTGGACCCGACGGTACAAGAGACCCAGTACTTC. Full variable domain (missing parts from reference TRBV5-6 and TRBJ2-5): DAGVTQSPTHLIKTRGQQVTLRCSPKSGHDTVSWYQQALGQGPQFIFQYYEEEERQRGNFPDRFSGHQFPNYSSELNVNALLLGDSALYLCASSLDPTVQETQYFGPGTRLLVL.

This chain uses TRBV6-2 or TRBV6-3 with TRBJ2-1; D not certain. Trimming took 4 bases from V and 4 from J, leaving 17 bases between them. The germline V gene has CDR1 MNHEY and CDR2 SVGEGT. The CDR3 has 16 residues. The CDR3 reads CASSWSLGSWYNEQFF. The CDR3, as DNA: TGTGCCAGCAGTTGGAGCTTGGGGTCGTGGTACAATGAGCAGTTCTTC.

The DNA of the CDR3 is TGTGCCACCAGTGACAGGGCCGGGACTAGCGGGAGAGGATCCTACAATGAGCAGTTCTTC. It translates to CATSDRAGTSGRGSYNEQFF. This chain uses TRBV24-1 with TRBJ2-1; 14 nucleotides agree with TRBD2. Germline lookup yields CDR1 KGHDR and CDR2 SFDVKD. Unmatched junction bases numbered 11, after V lost 4 bases and J lost 1 base. This CDR3 is 20 amino acids long.

The chain uses TRBV7-2 and TRBJ2-1; TRBD2 aligns across 9 bases. V lost 3 bases, J lost 15 bases, and 6 bases stayed unmatched. From germline, CDR1 is SGHTA and CDR2 FQGNSA. The CDR3 has 12 amino acids. CDR3 DNA: TGTGCCAGCAGCTTCCCCGGGACTAGCCGGTTCTTC. This codes for CASSFPGTSRFF. The full variable domain, with the rest looked up from reference TRBV7-2 and TRBJ2-1, is GAGVSQSPSNKVTEKGKDVELRCDPISGHTALYWYRQSLGQGLEFLIYFQGNSAPDKSGLPSDRFSAERTGGSVSTLTIQRTQQEDSAVYLCASSFPGTSRFFGPGTRLTVL.

The count of this clonotype is one. This sequence joins TRBV12-5 and TRBJ2-5; TRBD2 is a possible D gene (5 bases). The length of the CDR3 is 16 residues. The V gene's germline CDR1 is LGHNT and CDR2 FRNRAP. Trimming removed 2 bases from V and 2 bases from J, with 15 bases in between. The CDR3 DNA follows: TGTGCTAGTGGTTTGTCTTCCGCCGGGAATCAAGAGACCCAGTACTTC. Translation gives CASGLSSAGNQETQYF.

This clonotype was seen a few times. This rearrangement joins TRBV6-5 to TRBJ1-1, with D uncertain. Germline V gene lookup returns CDR1 MNHEY and CDR2 SVGAGI. The CDR3 loop spans 13 amino acids. Trimming took off 7 bases at V and 3 bases at J, with 12 bases between the two ends. CDR3: CASKSGGDTEAFF. The CDR3, as DNA: TGTGCCAGCAAAAGTGGTGGGGACACTGAAGCTTTCTTT.

This clonotype has just a few counts. The chain joins TRBV27 to TRBJ2-7, with 9 bases fitting TRBD2. J gave up 2 bases and V 4 bases, and 9 bases lay outside the gene matches. The length of the CDR3 is 16 residues. CDR1 and CDR2 from the germline V gene are MNHEY and SMNVEV (reference sequence). The CDR3 loop reads CASSYLAGKSPYEQYF. The CDR3 DNA sequence: TGTGCCAGCAGTTATCTAGCGGGGAAGTCACCCTACGAGCAGTACTTC.

This chain joins TRBV9 and TRBJ2-7; D is unresolved. The CDR3 has 14 residues. Per the germline V gene, CDR1 is SGDLS and CDR2 is YYNGEE. V lost 0 bases and J 6 bases, leaving 13 bases between the germline ends. This chain's CDR3 is CASSVENRRGEQYF. CDR3 in DNA: TGTGCCAGCAGCGTAGAAAACCGCCGAGGCGAGCAGTACTTC.

The J gene is TRBJ2-1, the V gene TRBV9; 10 bases are shared with TRBD2. CDR1 is SGDLS, CDR2 YYNGEE, per germline. The CDR3 is 16 amino acids. J gave up 5 bases and V 0 bases, and 5 bases lay outside the gene matches. CDR3 coding DNA: TGTGCCAGCAGCGTAGCGAGACTAGCGGGTAACAATGAGCAGTTCTTC. Amino acid sequence: CASSVARLAGNNEQFF.

The chain couples TRBV12-3 or TRBV12-4 to TRBJ1-1; possibly TRBD1 for D (5 bases). The CDR3 consists of 16 residues. V was shortened by 2 bases and J by 5 bases, with 18 bases between the two germline ends. CDR3 region: CASSLRQGLARTEAFF. The CDR3 bases are TGTGCCAGCAGTTTAAGGCAGGGACTTGCTAGGACTGAAGCTTTCTTT.